This passage covers 21 T cell receptor beta chains from one sample sequenced in a study of graft-versus-host responses after intestinal transplantation. TCRdb's copy holds only in-frame clones and misses some; the assay was immunoSEQ multiplex PCR. Counted here are around 100,000 clones, 93% occurring once; the ten biggest clones make up 1.2%. These receptors have no known antigen. Material: unstimulated CD8+ T cells sorted from spleen or lymph node cells, obtained before intestinal transplant. The receptors originated from a human donor who received an intestinal transplant.

CDR3 DNA sequence: TGTGCCACCAGCAGAGGAAATAGCGAAAACCATGAGCAGTTCTTC. Its translation is CATSRGNSENHEQFF. The V and J genes are TRBV15 and TRBJ2-1; a possible D gene is TRBD2 (5 bases). This CDR3 is built from 15 residues. V was cut by 1 base and J by 8 bases, with 15 bases left in between. CDR1 and CDR2 (germline): LNHNV, YYDKDF (reference sequence).

The gene calls are TRBV21-1 and TRBJ1-5; no DNA check was done on the table's D call, TRBD1. TRBV21-1 is a recognized pseudogene. The CDR3 contains 15 residues. The CDR3 nucleotides are TGTGCCAGCAGCAACCTTTCGTCCAGGGATCAGCCCCAGCATTTT. Translation: CASSNLSSRDQPQHF.

V gene TRBV7-8 combines with J gene TRBJ2-1; 10 nucleotides align to TRBD1. The length of the CDR3 is 17 residues. Trimming removed 6 bases from V and 8 bases from J; junction bases left unmatched: 16. The germline V gene encodes CDR1 SGHVS and CDR2 FQNEAQ. Here the CDR3 DNA reads TGTGCCAGCAGTACTCACGGGGGGACAGGGGATCCCGATGAGCAGTTCTTC. The encoded protein is CASSTHGGTGDPDEQFF.

This chain connects TRBV7-2 to TRBJ2-3; 8 nucleotides line up with TRBD1. Germline CDR1 and CDR2: SGHTA and FQGNSA. Trimming removed 6 bases from V and 14 bases from J; junction bases left unmatched: 13. The CDR3 extends over 13 amino acids. The CDR3 DNA sequence: TGTGCCAGCAGTAACCTAGGGCTGGACAGGGTGTATTTT. Amino acid sequence: CASSNLGLDRVYF.

V gene TRBV4-1 combines with J gene TRBJ2-7; no clear D. V dropped 1 base and J dropped 4 bases, with 14 bases sitting between them. The CDR3 is 15 amino acids. CDR1 is MGHRA and CDR2 is YSYEKL in the germline V gene. CDR3 sequence reads: CASSQGEQPLYEQYF. CDR3 nucleotides: TGCGCCAGCAGCCAAGGGGAACAGCCTCTTTACGAGCAGTACTTC.

The genes are TRBV7-6 and TRBJ1-1; tentative D call: TRBD1 (6 bases). The CDR3 sequence is 14 residues long. Trimming removed 5 bases from V and 0 bases from J, with 10 bases in between. Germline CDR1 reads SGHVS; CDR2 reads FNYEAQ. In nucleotides, the CDR3 is TGTGCCAGCAGCCCGGACAGAATGAACACTGAAGCTTTCTTT. As protein: CASSPDRMNTEAFF.

The rearrangement links TRBV7-9 to TRBJ2-7, with D unresolved. Trimming cost V 6 bases and J 4 bases, with 16 bases left between them. Germline V gene sequence: CDR1 SEHNR, CDR2 FQNEAQ (reference sequence). The CDR3 has 14 amino acids. In DNA form, the CDR3 reads TGTGCCAGCAGTTACGACCCCTGGGGATACGAGCAGTACTTC. This codes for CASSYDPWGYEQYF.

The rearrangement uses TRBV9 and TRBJ2-2, with 11 bases fitting TRBD2. Germline V lookup: CDR1 SGDLS, CDR2 YYNGEE. V lost 4 bases, J lost 7 bases, and 6 bases stayed unmatched. This CDR3 is built from 15 residues. The CDR3 sequence: CASSPGTSGSGELFF. CDR3 DNA sequence: TGTGCCAGCAGCCCTGGGACTAGCGGTAGCGGGGAGCTGTTTTTT.

This chain joins TRBV7-9 and TRBJ1-1; D ambiguous. Germline V gene lookup returns CDR1 SEHNR and CDR2 FQNEAQ (reference sequence). This CDR3 has 13 amino acids. The germline V and J ends were trimmed by 5 bases and 5 bases, with 12 bases remaining between them. In DNA form, the CDR3 reads TGTGCCAGCAGCCCCCCCAGGCTAACTGAAGCTTTCTTT. It yields the protein CASSPPRLTEAFF.

The chain uses TRBV11-2 and TRBJ1-4; D call uncertain. The germline V gene has CDR1 SGHAT and CDR2 FQNNGV. This CDR3 is built from 13 residues. V was cut by 2 bases and J by 5 bases, with 6 bases left in between. The CDR3 loop is CASSLSRNEKLFF. Written as DNA, the CDR3 is TGTGCCAGCAGCTTATCCAGAAATGAAAAACTGTTTTTT. Together with reference TRBV11-2 and TRBJ1-4, the CDR3 gives the full variable domain: EAGVAQSPRYKIIEKRQSVAFWCNPISGHATLYWYQQILGQGPKLLIQFQNNGVVDDSQLPKDRFSAERLKGVDSTLKIQPAKLEDSAVYLCASSLSRNEKLFFGSGTQLSVL.

The V call is TRBV2, the J call TRBJ1-2; 7 bases fit TRBD1. This CDR3 has 14 amino acids. Trimming removed 3 bases from V and 4 bases from J; junction bases left unmatched: 5. Germline V gene data show CDR1 as SNHLY and CDR2 as FYNNEI. In DNA form, the CDR3 reads TGTGCCAGCAGTGAGGGGGACAGCCCCTATGGCTACACCTTC. Residues: CASSEGDSPYGYTF.

The chain recombines TRBV21-1 with TRBJ2-7; the DNA was not compared with TRBD2, the D call given in the table. TRBV21-1 is a pseudogene locus. This CDR3 comprises 14 residues. The CDR3 sequence: CANPLPGPTYEQYF. The CDR3 region has the DNA TGTGCCAACCCTCTACCCGGTCCCACCTACGAGCAGTACTTC.

This clone was observed once. This sequence joins TRBV6-4 and TRBJ2-3; either TRBD1 or TRBD2 may fit D (6 bases each). The CDR3 consists of 15 residues. The V gene's germline CDR1 is MRHNA and CDR2 SNTAGT. V was clipped by 4 bases and J by 5 bases, with 16 bases between them. CDR3 region: CASSAAAGEEDTQYF. CDR3 DNA sequence: TGTGCCAGCAGTGCCGCAGCAGGGGAGGAAGATACGCAGTATTTT.

Here the CDR3 reads CASSQGEKPQHF. The CDR3 bases are TGTGCCAGCAGCCAGGGGGAAAAACCCCAGCATTTT. This chain uses TRBV4-2 with TRBJ1-5, with D possibly TRBD1 on 5 matching bases. V lost 3 bases to trimming and J lost 10 bases, with 10 bases between them. The germline V gene encodes CDR1 LGHNA and CDR2 YNFKEQ. The CDR3 is 12 residues long.

The J gene is TRBJ2-1, the V gene TRBV6-5; D unresolved. The CDR3 has 14 amino acids. Germline CDR1 reads MNHEY; CDR2 reads SVGAGI. Trimming pared 5 bases from V and 0 bases from J, leaving 8 bases between. Written as DNA, the CDR3 is TGTGCCAGCAGTCTAGTAGGCTCCTACAATGAGCAGTTCTTC. Translating it yields CASSLVGSYNEQFF.

This chain links TRBV7-7 with TRBJ2-3; no clear D gene. Looked up from germline, CDR1 is SSHAT and CDR2 is FNYEAQ (reference sequence). This CDR3 comprises 13 residues. The V end lost 5 bases, the J end lost 0 bases, and 6 bases lay between the germline ends. CDR3: CASSPSSTDTQYF. The CDR3 bases are TGTGCCAGCAGCCCCTCTAGCACAGATACGCAGTATTTT.

This sequence joins TRBV7-3 and TRBJ1-6; 7 bases match TRBD1. Germline V lookup: CDR1 SGHTA, CDR2 FQGTGA. With V trimmed by 5 bases and J by 7 bases, 5 bases remained unmatched. This CDR3 has 14 residues. The CDR3 sequence is CASSSGTENSPLHF. The CDR3 DNA reads as TGTGCCAGCAGCAGCGGGACAGAAAATTCACCCCTCCACTTT.

Remarks on this clone: The sample carries other DNA sequences with the same CDR3. The V call is TRBV6-5, the J call TRBJ2-2; a weak D match, TRBD1 (6 bases). Germline-derived CDR1 and CDR2 are MNHEY and SVGAGI. Between the trimmed V and J ends, which lost 3 bases and 4 bases, there was a span of 9 bases. The CDR3 has 14 residues. The CDR3, as DNA: TGTGCCAGCAGTTATGGACAGTCCACCGGGGAGCTGTTTTTT. Its translation is CASSYGQSTGELFF.

This clone came up a few times. The chain recombines TRBV6-6 with TRBJ2-1; D tentatively fits TRBD1 or TRBD2 (6 bases each). The CDR3 is 14 amino acids. Trimming left V 1 base short and J 7 bases short, with 11 bases between. The germline V gene has CDR1 MNHNY and CDR2 SVGAGI (reference sequence). In DNA form, the CDR3 reads TGTGCCAGCAGTTACTTACAGGGAGGTAATGAGCAGTTCTTC. Translated: CASSYLQGGNEQFF.

The chain has TRBV5-4 and TRBJ1-5; 7 positions match TRBD1. The CDR3 sequence is 16 residues long. The J segment lost 2 bases and the V segment lost 1 base, leaving 6 bases of the junction unmatched. Germline assignment: CDR1 SGHNT and CDR2 YYREEE (reference sequence). CDR3 bases: TGTGCCAGCAGCTTGCCCCCTCAGGGGGGCAATCAGCCCCAGCATTTT. Translation: CASSLPPQGGNQPQHF.

Here the CDR3 DNA reads TGTGCCAGCAGCTTGGACGGGGGGACAGATACGCAGTATTTT. Its protein is CASSLDGGTDTQYF. The genes are TRBV7-9 and TRBJ2-3; TRBD2 agrees at 7 bases. J gave up 3 bases and V 3 bases, and 3 bases lay outside the gene matches. Germline CDR1 SEHNR, CDR2 FQNEAQ (reference sequence). CDR3 size: 14 residues.